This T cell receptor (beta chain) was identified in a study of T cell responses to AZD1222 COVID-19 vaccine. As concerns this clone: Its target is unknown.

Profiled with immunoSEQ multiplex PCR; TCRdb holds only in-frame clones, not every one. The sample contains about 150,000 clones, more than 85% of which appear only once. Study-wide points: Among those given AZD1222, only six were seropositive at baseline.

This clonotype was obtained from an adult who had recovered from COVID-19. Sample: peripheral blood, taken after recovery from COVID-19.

The CDR3 is CASSSRDSLNQPQHF. In nucleotides, the CDR3 is TGTGCCAGCAGCTCAAGGGACAGTTTAAATCAGCCCCAGCATTTT. The rearrangement joins TRBV5-6 to TRBJ1-5, with 7 bases matching TRBD1. The CDR3 runs to 15 residues. Germline values: CDR1 SGHDT, CDR2 YYEEEE. V gave up 3 bases and J gave up 4 bases; unmatched junction bases: 7. The variable domain in full, with the rest retrieved from reference TRBV5-6 and TRBJ1-5, is DAGVTQSPTHLIKTRGQQVTLRCSPKSGHDTVSWYQQALGQGPQFIFQYYEEEERQRGNFPDRFSGHQFPNYSSELNVNALLLGDSALYLCASSSRDSLNQPQHFGDGTRLSIL.